This T cell receptor beta chain was recovered during a study of T cells in localized non-small cell lung cancer. A few counts support this clone. Its target is not known. V dropped 2 bases and J dropped 4; count of bases not matched to a gene: 2. This CDR3 region has 13 residues. Germline V gene data show CDR1 as GTSNPN and CDR2 as SVGIG (reference sequence). Study conclusions and caveats: Uninvolved nearby lung showed the greatest T cell clonality, exceeding that found in tumor.

Using immunoSEQ multiplex PCR, the repertoire was profiled, and TCRdb retains in-frame clones only, with some absent. The table shows tens of thousands of clones, with 70% to 90% occurring only once. The chain recombines TRBV30 with TRBJ1-5; the match to TRBD1 covers 7 bases. This TCR came from a woman aged 35-75 years with stage II squamous cell lung carcinoma. Sequenced material: PBMCs, taken before any cancer treatment. In DNA, the CDR3 is TGTGCCTGGAGTAAGGGGGCGAATCAGCCCCAGCATTTT. Its translation: CAWSKGANQPQHF.